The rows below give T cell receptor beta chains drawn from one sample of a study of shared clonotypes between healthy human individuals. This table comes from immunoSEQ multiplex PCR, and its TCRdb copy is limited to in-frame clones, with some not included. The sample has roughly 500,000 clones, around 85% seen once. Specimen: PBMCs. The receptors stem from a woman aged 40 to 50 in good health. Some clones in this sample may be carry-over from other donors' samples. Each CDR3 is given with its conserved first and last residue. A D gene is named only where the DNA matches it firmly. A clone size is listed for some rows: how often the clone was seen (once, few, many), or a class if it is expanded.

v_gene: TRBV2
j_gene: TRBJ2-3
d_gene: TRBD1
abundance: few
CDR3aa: CASTSPGQGVDTQYF
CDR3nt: TGTGCCAGCACCTCCCCGGGACAGGGGGTGGATACGCAGTATTTT

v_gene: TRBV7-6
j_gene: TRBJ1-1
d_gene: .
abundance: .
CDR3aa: CASSLARNTEAFF
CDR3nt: TGTGCCAGCAGCTTAGCGAGGAACACTGAAGCTTTCTTT

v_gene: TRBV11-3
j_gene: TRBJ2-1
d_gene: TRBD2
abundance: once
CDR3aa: CASSLFSSGRNEQFF
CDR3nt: TGTGCCAGCAGCTTATTTTCTAGCGGGAGGAATGAGCAGTTCTTC

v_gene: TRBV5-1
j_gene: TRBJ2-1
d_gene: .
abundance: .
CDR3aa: CASSFPGQTYNEQFF
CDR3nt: TGCGCCAGCAGCTTCCCAGGGCAGACTTACAATGAGCAGTTCTTC

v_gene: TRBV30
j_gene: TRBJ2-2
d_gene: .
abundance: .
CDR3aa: CAWSAGGNTGELFF
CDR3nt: TGTGCCTGGAGTGCAGGGGGGAATACCGGGGAGCTGTTTTTT

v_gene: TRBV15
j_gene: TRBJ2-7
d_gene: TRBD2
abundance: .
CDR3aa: CATSSYSGRSHEQYF
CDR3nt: TGTGCCACCAGCAGCTATAGCGGGAGGTCCCACGAGCAGTACTTC

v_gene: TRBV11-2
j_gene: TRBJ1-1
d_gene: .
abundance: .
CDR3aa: CASSPIGQMTEAFF
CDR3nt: TGTGCCAGCAGCCCTATCGGACAGATGACTGAAGCTTTCTTT

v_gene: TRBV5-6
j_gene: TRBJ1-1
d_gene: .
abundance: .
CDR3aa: CASSLSPNTEAFF
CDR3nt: TGTGCCAGCAGCTTGAGTCCGAACACTGAAGCTTTCTTT

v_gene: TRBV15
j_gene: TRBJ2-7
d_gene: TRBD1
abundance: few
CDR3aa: CATSRDRLTGNTYEQYF
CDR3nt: TGTGCCACCAGCAGAGATCGGCTGACAGGGAATACCTACGAGCAGTACTTC

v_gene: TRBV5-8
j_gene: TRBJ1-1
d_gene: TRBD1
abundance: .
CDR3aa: CASKEGAEGRYGEAFF
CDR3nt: TGTGCCAGCAAGGAGGGGGCGGAGGGGCGGTATGGTGAAGCTTTCTTT

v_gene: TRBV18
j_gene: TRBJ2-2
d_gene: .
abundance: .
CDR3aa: CASSRNEGELFF
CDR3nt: TGTGCCAGCTCACGGAACGAAGGGGAGCTGTTTTTT

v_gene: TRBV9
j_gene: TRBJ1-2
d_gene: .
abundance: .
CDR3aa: CASTGGPPNYGYTF
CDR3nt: TGTGCCAGCACCGGGGGGCCGCCGAACTATGGCTACACCTTC

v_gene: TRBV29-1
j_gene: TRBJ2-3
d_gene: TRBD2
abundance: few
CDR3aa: CSVELAGTDTQYF
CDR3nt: TGCAGCGTTGAACTAGCGGGCACAGATACGCAGTATTTT

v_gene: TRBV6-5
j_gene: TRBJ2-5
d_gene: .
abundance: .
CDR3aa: CASSSDRIQETQYF
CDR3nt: TGTGCCAGCAGCTCTGACAGAATCCAAGAGACCCAGTACTTC

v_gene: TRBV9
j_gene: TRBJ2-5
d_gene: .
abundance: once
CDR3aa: CASSVEQWETQYF
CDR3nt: TGTGCCAGCAGCGTAGAACAATGGGAGACCCAGTACTTC

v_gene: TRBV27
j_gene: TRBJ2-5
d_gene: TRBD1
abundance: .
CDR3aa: CASSFGTEETQYF
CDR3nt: TGTGCCAGCAGTTTCGGGACAGAAGAGACCCAGTACTTC

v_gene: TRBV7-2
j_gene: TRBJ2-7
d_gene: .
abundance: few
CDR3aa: CASSLGDGYEQYF
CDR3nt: TGTGCCAGCAGCTTAGGTGATGGCTACGAGCAGTACTTC

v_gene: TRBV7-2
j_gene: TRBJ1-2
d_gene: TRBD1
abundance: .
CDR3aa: CASSYRQGLAYGYTF
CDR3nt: TGTGCCAGCAGCTACCGACAGGGACTAGCATATGGCTACACCTTC

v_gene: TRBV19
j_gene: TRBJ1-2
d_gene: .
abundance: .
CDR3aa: CASSTGDYGYTF
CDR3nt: TGTGCCAGTAGTACAGGGGACTATGGCTACACCTTC

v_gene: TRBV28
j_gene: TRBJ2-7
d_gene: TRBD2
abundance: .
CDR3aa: CASRLAASYEQYF
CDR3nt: TGTGCCAGCAGGCTAGCGGCCTCCTACGAGCAGTACTTC

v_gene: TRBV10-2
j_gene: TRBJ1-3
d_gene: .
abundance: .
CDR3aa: CASSHRMDTIYF
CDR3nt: TGCGCCAGCAGTCATCGTATGGACACCATATATTTT

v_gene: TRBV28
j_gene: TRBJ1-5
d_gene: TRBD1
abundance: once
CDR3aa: CASSSVRDRGYNSNQPQHF
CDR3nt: TGTGCCAGCAGTTCGGTTCGGGACAGGGGGTATAATAGCAATCAGCCCCAGCATTTT